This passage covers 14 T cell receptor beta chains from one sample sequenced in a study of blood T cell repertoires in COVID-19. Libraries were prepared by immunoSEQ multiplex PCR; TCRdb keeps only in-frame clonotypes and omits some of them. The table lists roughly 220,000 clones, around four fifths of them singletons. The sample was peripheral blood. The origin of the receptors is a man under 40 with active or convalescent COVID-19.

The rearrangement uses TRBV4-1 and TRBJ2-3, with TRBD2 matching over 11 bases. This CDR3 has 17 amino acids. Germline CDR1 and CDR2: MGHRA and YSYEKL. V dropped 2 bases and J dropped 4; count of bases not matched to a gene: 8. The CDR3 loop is CASSQPTSGSNSDTQYF. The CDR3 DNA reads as TGCGCCAGCAGCCAACCCACTAGCGGGAGTAATTCAGATACGCAGTATTTT.

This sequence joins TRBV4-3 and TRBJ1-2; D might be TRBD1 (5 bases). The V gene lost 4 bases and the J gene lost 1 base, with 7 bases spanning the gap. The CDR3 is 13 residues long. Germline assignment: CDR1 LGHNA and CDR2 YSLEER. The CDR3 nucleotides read TGCGCCAGCAGCCGACAGCTTAACTATGGCTACACCTTC. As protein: CASSRQLNYGYTF.

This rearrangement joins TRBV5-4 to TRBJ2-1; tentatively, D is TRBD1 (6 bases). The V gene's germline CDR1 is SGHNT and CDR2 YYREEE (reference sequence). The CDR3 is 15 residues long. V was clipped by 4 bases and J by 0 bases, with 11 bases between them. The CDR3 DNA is TGTGCCAGCAGCAGAGACAGGAGCTCCTACAATGAGCAGTTCTTC. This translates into CASSRDRSSYNEQFF.

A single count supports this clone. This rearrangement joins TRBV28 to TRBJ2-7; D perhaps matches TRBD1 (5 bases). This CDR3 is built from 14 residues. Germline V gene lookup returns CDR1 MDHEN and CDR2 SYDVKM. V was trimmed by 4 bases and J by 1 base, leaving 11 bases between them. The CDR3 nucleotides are TGTGCCAGCAGTTCTTTGACAGAGTCCTACGAGCAGTACTTC. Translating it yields CASSSLTESYEQYF.

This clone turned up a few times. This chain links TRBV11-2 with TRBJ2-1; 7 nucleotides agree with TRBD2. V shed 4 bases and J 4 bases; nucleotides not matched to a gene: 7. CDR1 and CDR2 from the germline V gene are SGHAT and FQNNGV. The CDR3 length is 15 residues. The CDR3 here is CASSWSGASYNEQFF. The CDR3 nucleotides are TGTGCCAGCAGCTGGAGCGGGGCGTCTTACAATGAGCAGTTCTTC.

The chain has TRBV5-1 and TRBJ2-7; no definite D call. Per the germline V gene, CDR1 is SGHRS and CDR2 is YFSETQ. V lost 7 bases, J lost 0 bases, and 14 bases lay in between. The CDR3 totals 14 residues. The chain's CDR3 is CASALRSASYEQYF. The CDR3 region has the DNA TGCGCCAGCGCCTTAAGGAGCGCCTCCTACGAGCAGTACTTC.

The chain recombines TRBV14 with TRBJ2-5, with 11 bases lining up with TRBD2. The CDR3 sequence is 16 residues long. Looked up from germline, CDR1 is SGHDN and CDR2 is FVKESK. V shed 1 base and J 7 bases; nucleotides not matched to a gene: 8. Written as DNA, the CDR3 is TGTGCCAGCAGCCAAGCCCTAGCGGGGGGATCCGGGACCCAGTACTTC. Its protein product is CASSQALAGGSGTQYF.

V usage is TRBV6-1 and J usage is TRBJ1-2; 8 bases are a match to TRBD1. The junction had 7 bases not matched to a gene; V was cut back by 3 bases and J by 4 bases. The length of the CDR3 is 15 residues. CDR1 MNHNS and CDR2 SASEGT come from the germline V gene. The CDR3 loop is CASSEAGTGIYGYTF. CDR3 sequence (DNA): TGTGCCAGCAGTGAGGCCGGGACAGGCATCTATGGCTACACCTTC.

Written as DNA, the CDR3 is TGCGCCAGCAGCCAAGATCAGGCCCAGCCCCAGCATTTT. This codes for CASSQDQAQPQHF. The rearrangement links TRBV4-3 to TRBJ1-5, with D uncertain. Germline CDR1 LGHNA, CDR2 YSLEER. CDR3 size: 13 residues. V lost 0 bases, J lost 7 bases, and 7 bases lay in between.

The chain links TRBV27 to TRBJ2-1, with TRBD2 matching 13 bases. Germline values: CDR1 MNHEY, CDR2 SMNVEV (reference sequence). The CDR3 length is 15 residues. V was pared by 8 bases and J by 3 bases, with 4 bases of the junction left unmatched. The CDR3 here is CASRLAGGIYNEQFF. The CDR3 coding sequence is TGTGCCAGCCGACTAGCGGGGGGCATCTACAATGAGCAGTTCTTC.

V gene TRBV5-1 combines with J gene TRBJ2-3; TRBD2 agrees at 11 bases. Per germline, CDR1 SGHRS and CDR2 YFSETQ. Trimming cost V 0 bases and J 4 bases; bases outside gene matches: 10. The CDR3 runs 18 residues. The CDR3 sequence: CASSLGRLAGGGPDTQYF. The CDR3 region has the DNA TGCGCCAGCAGCTTGGGACGCCTAGCGGGGGGCGGTCCAGATACGCAGTATTTT.

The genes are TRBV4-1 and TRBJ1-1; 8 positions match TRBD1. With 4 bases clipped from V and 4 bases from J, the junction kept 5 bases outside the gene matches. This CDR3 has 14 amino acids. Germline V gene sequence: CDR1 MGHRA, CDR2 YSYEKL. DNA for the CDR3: TGCGCCAGCAGCCTAAAAACAGGGGGCACTGAAGCTTTCTTT. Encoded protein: CASSLKTGGTEAFF.

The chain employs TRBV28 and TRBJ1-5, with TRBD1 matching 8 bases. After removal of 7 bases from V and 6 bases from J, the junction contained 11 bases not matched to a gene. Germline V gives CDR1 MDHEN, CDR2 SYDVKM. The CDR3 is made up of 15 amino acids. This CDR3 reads CASKRRDRGPQPQHF. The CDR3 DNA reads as TGTGCCAGCAAGAGACGAGACAGGGGCCCTCAGCCCCAGCATTTT.

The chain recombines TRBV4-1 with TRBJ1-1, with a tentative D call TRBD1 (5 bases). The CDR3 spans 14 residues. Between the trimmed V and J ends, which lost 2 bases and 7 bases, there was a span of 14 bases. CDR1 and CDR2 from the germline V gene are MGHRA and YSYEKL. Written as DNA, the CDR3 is TGCGCCAGCAGCCAACCTGGGGGGACCCTTGAAGCTTTCTTT. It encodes CASSQPGGTLEAFF.